This T cell receptor (beta chain) stems from a study of T cell responses to AZD1222 COVID-19 vaccine. The CDR3 covers 13 residues. CDR1 is DFQATT and CDR2 is SNEGSKA in the germline V gene (reference sequence). The V gene lost 3 bases and the J gene lost 2 bases, with 11 bases spanning the gap. Comment on this clone: Its specificity is not known.

This table comes from immunoSEQ multiplex PCR, and its TCRdb copy is limited to in-frame clones, with some not included. The sample carries 100,000 to 150,000 clones, over 75% recorded once. Findings and limits, study-wide: Unmutated variant regions are reportedly the target of nearly half of TCRs that are spike-specific.

The V gene is TRBV20-1, the J gene TRBJ2-7; no firm D call. The sample here was peripheral blood, taken on day 0 of AZD1222 vaccination. The source of this sequence is an adult in good health. The DNA of the CDR3 is TGCAGTGCTAGTGGGCGCTCCACCTACGAGCAGTACTTC. Translated, it gives CSASGRSTYEQYF.